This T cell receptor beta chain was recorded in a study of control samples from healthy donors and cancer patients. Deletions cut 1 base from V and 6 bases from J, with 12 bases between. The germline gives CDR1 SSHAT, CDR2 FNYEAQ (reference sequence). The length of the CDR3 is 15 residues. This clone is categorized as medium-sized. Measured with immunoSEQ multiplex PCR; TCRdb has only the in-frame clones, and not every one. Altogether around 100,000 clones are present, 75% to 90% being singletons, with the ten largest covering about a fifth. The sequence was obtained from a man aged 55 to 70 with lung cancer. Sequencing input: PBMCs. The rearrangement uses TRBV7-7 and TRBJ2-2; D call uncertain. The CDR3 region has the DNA TGTGCCAGCAGCTTAGGCCTGGGAAACCCCGGGGAGCTGTTTTTT. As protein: CASSLGLGNPGELFF.